These 26 T cell receptor beta chains share one sample of origin, sequenced in a study of T-cell reconstitution after alpha-beta-depleted transplantation in children. Unique molecular identifiers featured in how the TCRbeta library was prepared. MiXCR, applied by TCRdb to the PCR reads, yields one record per CDR3 protein. Of 7,000 or so distinct CDR3 sequences in the sample, 5% to 5.5% are singletons; the top ten hold 20% to 25%. Specimen: PBMCs, mostly from graft donor cells, collected 180 days after TCRalphabeta/CD19-depleted stem cell transplant. The receptors here all came from a child under two years old who had a stem cell transplant for acute myeloid leukemia, so the T cells may come from the graft donor.

At least ten counts were recorded for this clonotype. The V call is TRBV5-1, the J call TRBJ1-3; the D is unclear. CDR3 size: 16 residues. Trimming shortened V by 4 bases and J by 4 bases, and 18 bases separated the two germline ends. Looked up from germline, CDR1 is SGHRS and CDR2 is YFSETQ. CDR3: CASSPAGLLGGNTIYF. The CDR3 DNA reads as TGCGCCAGCAGCCCGGCCGGCCTCTTAGGGGGAAACACCATATATTTT. Full variable domain (rest looked up from reference TRBV5-1 and TRBJ1-3): KAGVTQTPRYLIKTRGQQVTLSCSPISGHRSVSWYQQTPGQGLQFLFEYFSETQRNKGNFPGRFSGRQFSNSRSEMNVSTLELGDSALYLCASSPAGLLGGNTIYFGEGSWLTVV.

This clonotype was seen at least ten times. The V gene is TRBV28, the J gene TRBJ1-1; no firm D call. Trimming took 5 bases from V and 2 from J, leaving 12 bases between them. This CDR3 spans 14 amino acids. CDR1 and CDR2 (germline): MDHEN, SYDVKM. CDR3 in DNA: TGTGCCAGCAGTCCCTTGATAGGAAACACTGAAGCTTTCTTT. This sequence encodes CASSPLIGNTEAFF.

This clonotype has at least ten counts. V usage is TRBV28 and J usage is TRBJ1-6, with 7 positions matching TRBD1. The CDR3 extends over 15 amino acids. The ends lost 0 bases at V and 9 bases at J; junction bases unmatched: 5. Germline-derived CDR1 and CDR2 are MDHEN and SYDVKM. The CDR3 loop is CASSLWCRGTSPLHF. The CDR3 DNA reads as TGTGCCAGCAGTTTATGGTGCAGGGGGACTTCACCCCTCCACTTT. Based on the CDR3 plus reference TRBV28 and TRBJ1-6, the full variable domain is DVKVTQSSRYLVKRTGEKVFLECVQDMDHENMFWYRQDPGLGLRLIYFSYDVKMKEKGDIPEGYSVSREKKERFSLILESASTNQTSMYLCASSLWCRGTSPLHFGNGTRLTVT.

The rearrangement uses TRBV6-7 and TRBJ2-5; 14 bases map to TRBD2. TRBV6-7 is designated an ORF whose function remains uncertain. The CDR3 length is 17 residues. CDR3 in DNA: TGTACCCGCAGTTTCCCGCCGGGACTAGCGGGAGAAGAGACCCAGTACTTC. As protein: CTRSFPPGLAGEETQYF.

This clonotype was found many times. The chain carries TRBV19 and TRBJ2-2; 8 bases agree with TRBD1. The J segment lost 6 bases and the V segment lost 7 bases, leaving 1 base of the junction unmatched. Germline CDR1 and CDR2: LNHDA and SQIVND (reference sequence). This CDR3 is 12 amino acids long. CDR3 bases: TGTGCCAGTAACAGGGGGTCCGGGGAGCTGTTTTTT. Its protein is CASNRGSGELFF. Full variable domain (outside the CDR3, taken from reference TRBV19 and TRBJ2-2): DGGITQSPKYLFRKEGQNVTLSCEQNLNHDAMYWYRQDPGQGLRLIYYSQIVNDFQKGDIAEGYSVSREKKESFPLTVTSAQKNPTAFYLCASNRGSGELFFGEGSRLTVL.

This clonotype was detected ten times or more. The chain recombines TRBV6-5 with TRBJ1-3, with D possibly TRBD1 on 5 matching bases. The germline V gene has CDR1 MNHEY and CDR2 SVGAGI. The CDR3 extends over 16 amino acids. V was shortened by 4 bases and J by 0 bases, with 13 bases between the two germline ends. The CDR3, as DNA: TGTGCCAGCAGTTCAAAGGGACCGAGCTCTGGAAACACCATATATTTT. Translating gives CASSSKGPSSGNTIYF.

This clonotype was recorded at least ten times. This chain links TRBV5-4 with TRBJ2-1, with a tentative D call TRBD2 (7 bases). CDR1 and CDR2 from the germline V gene are SGHNT and YYREEE (reference sequence). This CDR3 spans 14 amino acids. Trimming removed 1 base from V and 4 bases from J, with 9 bases in between. CDR3 sequence reads: CASSLRGGYNEQFF. CDR3 bases: TGTGCCAGCAGCTTGAGGGGGGGTTACAATGAGCAGTTCTTC.

This clonotype showed up just once. The junction shows a germline mismatch at one end, possibly a read error. V is TRBV6-1 and J is TRBJ2-7, with D possibly TRBD2 on 6 matching bases. Germline-derived CDR1 and CDR2 are MNHNS and SASEGT. This CDR3 has 14 amino acids. As DNA, the CDR3 is TGTGCCAGCAGTATGAATTCGGGAGCCTACGGGCAGTACTTC. It codes for CASSMNSGAYGQYF.

This clonotype was counted only a few times. The V gene is TRBV6-1, the J gene TRBJ2-7; perhaps D is TRBD1 or TRBD2 (5 bases each). V lost 0 bases and J lost 2, with 8 bases in between. This CDR3 has 14 residues. CDR1 is MNHNS, CDR2 SASEGT, per germline. CDR3 DNA sequence: TGTGCCAGCAGTGAAGCGGGACCTCCCTACGAGCAGTACTTC. Translated, it gives CASSEAGPPYEQYF.

The gene calls are TRBV29-1 and TRBJ2-3, with D possibly matching TRBD1 (6 bases). The CDR3 runs 11 residues. Germline values: CDR1 SQVTM, CDR2 ANQGSEA. Trimming shortened V by 7 bases and J by 15 bases, and 20 bases separated the two germline ends. CDR3 bases: TGCAGCGGGACAGACAACACTGAAGCTTATTTT. This encodes CSGTDNTEAYF.

This clonotype was detected many times. V usage is TRBV29-1 and J usage is TRBJ2-1, with 9 bases lining up with TRBD1. V gave up 3 bases and J gave up 7 bases; unmatched junction bases: 1. This CDR3 is 12 amino acids long. Germline V gene data show CDR1 as SQVTM and CDR2 as ANQGSEA. The CDR3 DNA follows: TGCAGCGTTGATGGGACAGGGAATGAGCAGTTCTTC. It is translated as CSVDGTGNEQFF.

In its sample, this clonotype is medium-sized (0.01 to 0.1%). The genes are TRBV12-3 or TRBV12-4 and TRBJ1-5; D is ambiguous. The CDR3 extends over 15 amino acids. V was cut by 3 bases and J by 0 bases, with 9 bases left in between. CDR3 DNA sequence: TGTGCCAGCAGTTTTTGGTCGAGTAGCAATCAGCCCCAGCATTTT. As protein: CASSFWSSSNQPQHF.

This clonotype came up many times. V gene TRBV20-1 combines with J gene TRBJ1-2; D uncertain. CDR1 is DFQATT, CDR2 SNEGSKA, per germline (reference sequence). The V end lost 3 bases, the J end lost 1 base, and 12 bases lay between the germline ends. This CDR3 comprises 14 residues. CDR3 in DNA: TGCAGTGCTAGTATGGGCAGTTTTAACTATGGCTACACCTTC. Protein product: CSASMGSFNYGYTF.

This clonotype was recorded many times. J is TRBJ2-2 and V is TRBV5-4; D might be TRBD2 (6 bases). Germline CDR1 and CDR2: SGHNT and YYREEE (reference sequence). The CDR3 runs 14 residues. Trimming cost V 1 base and J 8 bases, with 12 bases left between them. DNA of the CDR3: TGTGCCAGCAGCTTGCGGGAGAGGGCGGGGGAGCTGTTTTTT. Amino acids: CASSLRERAGELFF.

This clonotype was found a few times. The chain has TRBV2 and TRBJ2-2; D remains ambiguous. Germline CDR1 SNHLY, CDR2 FYNNEI. This CDR3 region has 13 residues. Trimming left V 0 bases short and J 7 bases short, with 6 bases between. The CDR3 sequence is CASSEALSGELFF. In DNA form, the CDR3 reads TGTGCCAGCAGTGAAGCGCTAAGCGGGGAGCTGTTTTTT.

This clonotype was detected ten times or more. This rearrangement joins TRBV5-1 to TRBJ1-2; 7 bases are shared with TRBD1. The CDR3 has 15 residues. With V trimmed by 4 bases and J by 2 bases, 8 bases remained unmatched. CDR1 is SGHRS, CDR2 YFSETQ, per germline. CDR3 in DNA: TGCGCCAGCAGCCCCGACAGGGCCAGAAACTATGGCTACACCTTC. This codes for CASSPDRARNYGYTF.

This clonotype was detected many times. V and J are TRBV6-1 and TRBJ2-3, with D possibly being TRBD2 (5 bases). The CDR3 length is 12 residues. Trimming shortened V by 8 bases and J by 5 bases, and 11 bases separated the two germline ends. The V gene's germline CDR1 is MNHNS and CDR2 SASEGT. The CDR3 loop is CASCPAGDTQYF. CDR3 nucleotide sequence: TGTGCCAGCTGCCCCGCGGGAGATACGCAGTATTTT.

The sample holds many counts of this clonotype. This chain connects TRBV28 to TRBJ1-5, with a tentative D call TRBD1 (6 bases). CDR3 size: 14 residues. Looked up from germline, CDR1 is MDHEN and CDR2 is SYDVKM. V was shortened by 6 bases and J by 3 bases, with 12 bases between the two germline ends. The CDR3 region has the DNA TGTGCCAGCAGAGATTACAGGGCCAATCAGCCCCAGCATTTT. Encoded protein: CASRDYRANQPQHF.

In its sample, this clonotype was seen many times. V gene TRBV13 combines with J gene TRBJ2-5; no firm D call. Germline-derived CDR1 and CDR2 are PRHDT and FYEKMQ (reference sequence). V was pared by 5 bases and J by 5 bases, with 12 bases between. CDR3 length: 13 amino acids. The DNA for the CDR3 is TGTGCCAGCAGCCCCGAGGCGGTGGAGACCCAGTACTTC. It translates to CASSPEAVETQYF. The whole variable domain, remainder taken from reference TRBV13 and TRBJ2-5, is AAGVIQSPRHLIKEKRETATLKCYPIPRHDTVYWYQQGPGQDPQFLISFYEKMQSDKGSIPDRFSAQQFSDYHSELNMSSLELGDSALYFCASSPEAVETQYFGPGTRLLVL.

This clonotype has a count of ten or more. The gene calls are TRBV6-5 and TRBJ2-5; TRBD2 matches at 7 bases. The CDR3 totals 16 residues. After removal of 2 bases from V and 2 bases from J, the junction contained 8 bases not matched to a gene. Per germline, CDR1 MNHEY and CDR2 SVGAGI. The CDR3 DNA is TGTGCCAGCAGTTACGCGTGGACTAGACAACAAGAGACCCAGTACTTC. Encoded protein: CASSYAWTRQQETQYF.

V usage is TRBV5-1 and J usage is TRBJ1-1; D may be TRBD1 (5 bases). This CDR3 comprises 15 residues. Trimming took off 0 bases at V and 0 bases at J, with 9 bases between the two ends. Per germline, CDR1 SGHRS and CDR2 YFSETQ. The CDR3 DNA is TGCGCCAGCAGCTTGGTTCAGGGCTTGAACACTGAAGCTTTCTTT. The encoded protein is CASSLVQGLNTEAFF.

In its sample, this clonotype was seen many times. This chain connects TRBV3-1 to TRBJ1-4; no firm D call. Trimming removed 0 bases from V and 10 bases from J, with 6 bases in between. The germline V gene has CDR1 LGHDT and CDR2 YNNKEL (reference sequence). This CDR3 comprises 12 residues. The DNA of the CDR3 is TGTGCCAGCAGCCAAGATGGAGTAAAACTGTTTTTT. It specifies CASSQDGVKLFF.

This clonotype is medium-sized (0.01 to 0.1%). V is TRBV12-3 or TRBV12-4 and J is TRBJ2-5, with TRBD2 identical over 7 bases. The CDR3 contains 13 residues. J was trimmed by 7 bases and V by 5 bases; bases with no gene match: 7. The CDR3 nucleotides are TGTGCCAGCAGTCCCGGGACTAAAGTGACCCAGTACTTC. This codes for CASSPGTKVTQYF.

This clonotype was detected ten times or more. This chain uses TRBV4-1 with TRBJ2-1; tentatively, D is TRBD1 (6 bases). This CDR3 has 16 amino acids. Germline CDR1 and CDR2: MGHRA and YSYEKL. V was pared by 1 base and J by 6 bases, with 16 bases between. CDR3 protein: CASSQAAGELSNEQFF. CDR3 coding DNA: TGCGCCAGCAGCCAAGCGGCAGGGGAGTTGAGCAATGAGCAGTTCTTC.

In this sample, this clonotype turned up many times. In DNA, the CDR3 is TGCGCCAGCAGGTTGGGAGAATCGAACACCGGGGAGCTGTTTTTT. This translates into CASRLGESNTGELFF. This rearrangement joins TRBV10-2 to TRBJ2-2; perhaps TRBD2 as D (5 bases). With 6 bases removed from V and 0 bases from J, the gap between germline ends came to 11 bases. Germline CDR1 and CDR2: WSHSY and SAAADI. CDR3 length: 15 amino acids.

This clonotype showed up many times. The gene calls are TRBV28 and TRBJ2-7, with 8 bases identical to TRBD2. Losses at the gene ends were 1 base for V and 2 bases for J; bases not matched to a gene: 13. Germline loops: CDR1 MDHEN, CDR2 SYDVKM. This CDR3 has 18 amino acids. The CDR3 bases are TGTGCCAGCAGTTTATTTCTGCGGACTAGCCCCAGTACCTACGAGCAGTACTTC. It codes for CASSLFLRTSPSTYEQYF.